This TCR beta chain was recorded in a study of blood T cell repertoires in COVID-19. Study-wide context: The United States, Italy and Spain provided the acute and convalescent COVID-19 samples. Sample material is recorded as cDNA or gDNA derived from T cells, B-cell-depleted T cells, or PBMCs.

Source study methods: Estimates of nucleated cell counts were drawn from the amplification of reference gene primers. Generated by immunoSEQ multiplex PCR, the TCRdb table keeps only in-frame clones and is missing some. The V and J calls and the clone size are those of that table, but D and trimming were determined from the DNA. This table holds 300,000 or so clones, about 87% found once. The CDR3 contains 14 residues. The receptor was derived from a woman aged 45 to 65 who had recovered from COVID-19. The sample taken for sequencing was peripheral blood. The chain couples TRBV21-1 to TRBJ2-2; the table's D call, TRBD1, was not checked against the DNA. TRBV21-1 counts as a pseudogene. DNA of the CDR3: TGTGCCGCCAAATCGGGACAGAACACCGGGGAGCTGTTTTTT. Translating gives CAAKSGQNTGELFF.